The T cell receptor (beta chain) described here comes from a study of blood T cell repertoires in COVID-19. For the study at large: Acute and convalescent COVID-19 specimens originated in the United States, Italy and Spain. T cells, B-cell-depleted T cells, or PBMCs supplied cDNA or gDNA.

Authors' data handling: Amplifying reference gene primers gave estimates of nucleated cell counts. Sequencing was performed with immunoSEQ multiplex PCR; in TCRdb, only in-frame clones are kept and a portion is missing. That table furnishes V, J and clone size, whereas the DNA furnished D and trimming. The repertoire has about 360,000 clones, 70% to 90% of them found once; the top ten carry about 3%. This sequence was found in a human donor in a cohort sampled during active COVID-19. Sequenced sample: peripheral blood.

CDR3 protein: CASSKGGLMTGYTF. For the CDR3, the DNA is TGTGCCAGCAGTAAAGGGGGCTTGATGACGGGCTACACCTTC. The chain links TRBV27 to TRBJ1-2, with 7 bases fitting TRBD1. The CDR3 covers 14 residues. Germline CDR1 is MNHEY and CDR2 is SMNVEV (reference sequence). V lost 5 bases, J lost 8 bases, and 11 bases stayed unmatched.